This T cell receptor (beta chain) was recorded in a study of CDR3 diversity in severe acne. The CDR3 totals 16 residues. V lost 5 bases to trimming and J lost 1 base; unmatched junction nucleotides: 8. CDR1 and CDR2 from the germline V gene are MNHEY and SMNVEV (reference sequence). TCRdb independently ran MiXCR on the PCR reads; one entry per CDR3 protein. The sample yields more than 70,000 distinct CDR3 sequences, about half seen once. This clonotype has a handful of counts. The chain links TRBV27 to TRBJ2-5, with 9 bases matching TRBD2. The sequenced material came from blood. The receptor was isolated from a male donor with severe acne vulgaris. CDR3 in amino acids: CASSSHRTSAQETQYF. In DNA, the CDR3 is TGTGCCAGCAGTAGCCACCGGACTAGCGCCCAAGAGACCCAGTACTTC.